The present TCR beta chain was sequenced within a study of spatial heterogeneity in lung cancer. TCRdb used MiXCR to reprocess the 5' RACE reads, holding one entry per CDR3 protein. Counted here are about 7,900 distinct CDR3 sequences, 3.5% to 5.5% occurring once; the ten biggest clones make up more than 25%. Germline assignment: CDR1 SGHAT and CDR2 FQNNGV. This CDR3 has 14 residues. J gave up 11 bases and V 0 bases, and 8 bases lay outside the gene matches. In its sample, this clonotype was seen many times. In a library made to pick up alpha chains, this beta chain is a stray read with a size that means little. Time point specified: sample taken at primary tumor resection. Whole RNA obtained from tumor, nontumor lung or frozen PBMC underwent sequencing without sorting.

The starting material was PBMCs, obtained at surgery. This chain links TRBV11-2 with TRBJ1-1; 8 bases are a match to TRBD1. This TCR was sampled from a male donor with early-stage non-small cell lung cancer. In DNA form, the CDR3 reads TGTGCCAGCAGCTTAGAAGATGACAGGGGAGGGGCTTTCTTT. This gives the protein CASSLEDDRGGAFF.